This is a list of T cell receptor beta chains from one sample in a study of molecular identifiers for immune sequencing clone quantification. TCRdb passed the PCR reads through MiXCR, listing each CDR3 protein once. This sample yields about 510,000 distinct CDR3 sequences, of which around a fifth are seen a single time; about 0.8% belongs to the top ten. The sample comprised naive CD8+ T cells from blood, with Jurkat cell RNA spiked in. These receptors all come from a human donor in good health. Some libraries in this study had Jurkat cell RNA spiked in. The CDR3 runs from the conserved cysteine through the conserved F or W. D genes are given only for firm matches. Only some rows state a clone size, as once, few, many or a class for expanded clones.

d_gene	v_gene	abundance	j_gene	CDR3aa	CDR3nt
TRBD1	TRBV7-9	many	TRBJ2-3	CASSLDRATDTQYF	TGTGCCAGCAGCCTGGACAGGGCCACAGATACGCAGTATTTT
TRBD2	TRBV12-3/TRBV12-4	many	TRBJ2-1	CATTSGSWNEQFF	TGTGCCACCACTAGCGGGAGTTGGAATGAGCAGTTCTTC
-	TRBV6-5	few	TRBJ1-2	CASSPDSHYGYTF	TGTGCCAGCAGTCCCGACAGCCACTATGGCTACACCTTC
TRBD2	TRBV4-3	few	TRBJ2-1	CASSQDTAGGPPLGQFF	TGCGCCAGCAGCCAAGATACGGCGGGAGGCCCCCCCCTTGGGCAGTTCTTC
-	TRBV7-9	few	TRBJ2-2	CASSRTGQGITGELFF	TGTGCCAGCAGCCGCACCGGGCAGGGAATCACCGGGGAGCTGTTTTTT
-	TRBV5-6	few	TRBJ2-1	CASSLYSRQEQFF	TGTGCCAGCAGCCTTTATTCTCGGCAGGAGCAGTTCTTC
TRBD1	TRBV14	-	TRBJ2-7	CASSRETGGLSYEQYF	TGTGCCAGCAGCCGAGAAACAGGGGGCCTATCCTACGAGCAGTACTTC
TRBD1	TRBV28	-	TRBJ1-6	CASSLSPGQGARSPLHF	TGTGCCAGCAGTTTATCGCCGGGACAGGGGGCGAGGTCACCCCTCCACTTT
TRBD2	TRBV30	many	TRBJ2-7	CAWNQRGTYEQYF	TGTGCCTGGAACCAGCGGGGCACCTACGAGCAGTACTTC
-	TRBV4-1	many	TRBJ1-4	CASSQEGQERGKLFF	TGCGCCAGCAGCCAAGAAGGGCAGGAGAGAGGAAAACTGTTTTTT
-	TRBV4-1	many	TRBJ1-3	CASSQDQLPSPGNTIYF	TGCGCCAGCAGCCAAGACCAGCTCCCCTCACCTGGAAACACCATATATTTT
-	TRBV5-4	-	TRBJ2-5	CASSLDRAHQETQYF	TGTGCCAGCAGCTTGGACAGGGCCCACCAAGAGACCCAGTACTTC
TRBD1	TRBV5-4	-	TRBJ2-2	CASSIGTGYTGELFF	TGTGCCAGCAGCATCGGGACAGGTTACACCGGGGAGCTGTTTTTT
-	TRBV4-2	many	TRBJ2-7	CASSQDRQYSYEQYF	TGTGCCAGCAGCCAAGATCGACAGTACTCCTACGAGCAGTACTTC
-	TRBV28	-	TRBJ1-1	CASSGGTEALF	TGTGCCAGCAGTGGAGGCACTGAAGCTCTCTTT
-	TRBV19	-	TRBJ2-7	CASTPNGGFYSYEQYF	TGTGCCAGTACCCCGAACGGTGGGTTCTACTCCTACGAGCAGTACTTC
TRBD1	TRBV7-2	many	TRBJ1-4	CASSLSTYRGSNEKLFF	TGTGCCAGCAGCTTATCTACTTACAGGGGAAGTAATGAAAAACTGTTTTTT
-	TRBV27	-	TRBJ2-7	CASSLSLASDYEQYF	TGTGCCAGCAGTTTATCTCTGGCGTCCGACTACGAGCAGTACTTC
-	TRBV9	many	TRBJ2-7	CASSVGTRTYEQYF	TGTGCCAGCAGCGTAGGGACCAGGACCTACGAGCAGTACTTC
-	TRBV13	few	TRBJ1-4	CASSLAQGGEKLFF	TGTGCCAGCAGCTTAGCCCAGGGTGGTGAAAAACTGTTTTTT
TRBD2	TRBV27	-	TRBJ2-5	CASSLFTSGSAETQYF	TGTGCCAGCAGTTTATTTACTAGCGGGAGTGCGGAGACCCAGTACTTC
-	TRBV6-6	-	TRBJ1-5	CASSDDQYSNQPQHF	TGTGCCAGCAGTGACGACCAATATAGCAATCAGCCCCAGCATTTT
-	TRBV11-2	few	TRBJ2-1	CASSFPRDFSSYNEQFF	TGTGCCAGCAGCTTCCCCCGGGATTTCAGCTCCTACAATGAGCAGTTCTTC
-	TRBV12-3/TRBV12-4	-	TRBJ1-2	CASSEYRDSGSYGYTF	TGTGCCAGCAGTGAATATCGGGACTCAGGCTCCTATGGCTACACCTTC
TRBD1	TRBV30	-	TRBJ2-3	CAWRPGQGSTDTQYF	TGTGCCTGGAGACCGGGACAGGGGAGCACAGATACGCAGTATTTT
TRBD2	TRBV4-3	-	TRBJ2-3	CASSQEDSGVGDTQYF	TGCGCCAGCAGCCAAGAGGATAGCGGGGTGGGAGATACGCAGTATTTT
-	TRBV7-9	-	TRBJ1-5	CASSHSGEGNQPQHF	TGTGCCAGCAGCCATTCAGGGGAGGGCAATCAGCCCCAGCATTTT
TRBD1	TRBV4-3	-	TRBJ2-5	CASSRGTGVGETQYF	TGCGCCAGCAGCCGAGGGACAGGGGTTGGGGAGACCCAGTACTTC
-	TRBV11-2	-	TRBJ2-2	CASGPFTGELFF	TGTGCCAGCGGCCCGTTTACCGGGGAGCTGTTTTTT
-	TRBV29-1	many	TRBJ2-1	CSVDLGVEQFF	TGCAGCGTTGATTTAGGGGTTGAGCAGTTCTTC
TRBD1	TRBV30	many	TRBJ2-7	CAWSVRRTGGLYEQYF	TGTGCCTGGAGTGTTAGGAGGACAGGGGGCCTGTACGAGCAGTACTTC
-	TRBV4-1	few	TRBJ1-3	CASSQDGNSGNTIYF	TGCGCCAGCAGCCAAGACGGCAACTCTGGAAACACCATATATTTT
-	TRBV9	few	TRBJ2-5	CASSARDMKETQYF	TGTGCCAGCAGCGCGCGGGACATGAAAGAGACCCAGTACTTC
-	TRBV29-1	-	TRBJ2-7	CSVEVAAVYGQYF	TGCAGCGTTGAGGTAGCGGCGGTCTACGGGCAGTACTTC